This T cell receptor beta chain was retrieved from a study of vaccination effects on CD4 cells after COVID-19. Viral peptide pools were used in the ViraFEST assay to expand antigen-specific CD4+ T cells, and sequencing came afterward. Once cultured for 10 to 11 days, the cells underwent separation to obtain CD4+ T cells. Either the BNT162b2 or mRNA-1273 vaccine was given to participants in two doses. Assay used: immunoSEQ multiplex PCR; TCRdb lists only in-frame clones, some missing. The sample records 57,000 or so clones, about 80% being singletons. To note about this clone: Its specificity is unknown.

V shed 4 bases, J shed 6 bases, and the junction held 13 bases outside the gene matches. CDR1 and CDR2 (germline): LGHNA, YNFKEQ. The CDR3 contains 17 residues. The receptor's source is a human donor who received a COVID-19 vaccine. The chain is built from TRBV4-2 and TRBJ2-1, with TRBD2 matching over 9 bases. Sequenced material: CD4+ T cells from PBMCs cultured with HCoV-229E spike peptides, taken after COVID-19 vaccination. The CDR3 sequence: CASSRELGAGGINEQFF. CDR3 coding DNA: TGTGCCAGCAGCCGGGAGCTCGGCGCGGGGGGGATCAATGAGCAGTTCTTC.